This T cell receptor (beta chain) came from a study of cytomegalovirus exposure and HLA in healthy donors. Study-wide points: Follow-up analysis seemed to connect common viral pathogens with several of the most significant clusters identified.

V was trimmed by 4 bases and J by 4 bases, leaving 17 bases between them. CDR1 is SGHRS and CDR2 is YFSETQ in the germline V gene. The CDR3 extends over 15 amino acids. Remarks on this clone: The antigen is unknown.

Amplification used 60 Vbeta primers and 13 Jbeta primers. Measured with immunoSEQ multiplex PCR; TCRdb has only the in-frame clones, and not every one. The repertoire holds over 85,000 clones, roughly four fifths seen once, with roughly 5% in the top ten. This chain uses TRBV5-1 with TRBJ2-5; D may be TRBD1 (7 bases). The sequence came from a man between 35 and 55 years old in good health and CMV-seropositive. The specimen sequenced was PBMCs. The CDR3 DNA follows: TGCGCCAGCAGCATAGGACAGGTGGGGGGAGAGACCCAGTACTTC. It codes for CASSIGQVGGETQYF.